The 21 T cell receptor beta chains below come from one sample, sequenced in a study of radiotherapy plus CTLA-4 blockade in lung cancer. The data were produced by immunoSEQ multiplex PCR, yet TCRdb's version contains in-frame clones alone and is incomplete. Of roughly 24,000 clones in the sample, 60% to 85% were seen once. Sequencing used peripheral blood, obtained from a patient treated with radiotherapy plus ipilimumab. Every receptor here comes from a human donor with non-small cell lung cancer that progressed on radiotherapy plus ipilimumab.

This chain joins TRBV30 and TRBJ2-6, with unresolved D. Trimming took off 4 bases at V and 0 bases at J, with 4 bases between the two ends. The V gene's germline CDR1 is GTSNPN and CDR2 SVGIG (reference sequence). The CDR3 is 13 amino acids. This CDR3 is CAWKHSGANVLTF. CDR3 DNA: TGTGCCTGGAAACACTCTGGGGCCAACGTCCTGACTTTC.

This clone turned up a few times. The chain combines TRBV28 with TRBJ2-1, with D possibly matching TRBD2 (6 bases). The CDR3 contains 13 residues. Germline V lookup: CDR1 MDHEN, CDR2 SYDVKM. Trimming removed 5 bases at V and 2 bases at J, with 7 bases between. In nucleotides, the CDR3 is TGTGCCAGCAGTACGGGGGCCTACAATGAGCAGTTCTTC. It is translated as CASSTGAYNEQFF.

This clone was recorded a few times. The chain uses TRBV7-9 and TRBJ2-6, with D possibly TRBD1 on 6 matching bases. The length of the CDR3 is 17 residues. Germline CDR1 SEHNR, CDR2 FQNEAQ (reference sequence). Trimming removed 3 bases at V and 0 bases at J, with 12 bases between. As DNA, the CDR3 is TGTGCCAGCAGCTTTTCAGGGGCGAGCTCTGGGGCCAACGTCCTGACTTTC. Residues: CASSFSGASSGANVLTF.

J is TRBJ2-3 and V is TRBV7-2, with TRBD2 matching over 8 bases. J was trimmed by 2 bases and V by 3 bases; bases with no gene match: 7. This CDR3 has 16 amino acids. Germline lookup yields CDR1 SGHTA and CDR2 FQGNSA. CDR3 nucleotides: TGTGCCAGCAGCTTCTCCGGGACTAGGCTCACAGATACGCAGTATTTT. Residues: CASSFSGTRLTDTQYF.

The rearrangement joins TRBV7-9 to TRBJ2-7; D gene uncertain. The CDR3 runs to 14 residues. Trimming pared 0 bases from V and 7 bases from J, leaving 13 bases between. Per the germline V gene, CDR1 is SEHNR and CDR2 is FQNEAQ (reference sequence). Here the CDR3 DNA reads TGTGCCAGCAGCTTAGCCGGGCGGCGGTCAGAGCAGTACTTC. This translates into CASSLAGRRSEQYF. Combining the CDR3 with reference TRBV7-9 and TRBJ2-7 gives the whole variable domain DTGVSQNPRHKITKRGQNVTFRCDPISEHNRLYWYRQTLGQGPEFLTYFQNEAQLEKSRLLSDRFSAERPKGSFSTLEIQRTEQGDSAMYLCASSLAGRRSEQYFGPGTRLTVT.

The gene calls are TRBV6-5 and TRBJ1-1; D is possibly TRBD1 (5 bases). CDR1 is MNHEY, CDR2 SVGAGI, per germline. The CDR3 extends over 14 amino acids. The ends were cut back, 8 bases at V and 6 bases at J, with 19 bases in the middle. CDR3 sequence: CASFGPGRVSEAFF. The CDR3 DNA reads TGTGCCAGCTTTGGTCCAGGGCGGGTTTCTGAAGCTTTCTTT.

The chain joins TRBV5-6 to TRBJ1-5; D might be TRBD1 (6 bases). V was cut by 0 bases and J by 1 base, with 8 bases left in between. The CDR3 length is 15 residues. Germline lookup yields CDR1 SGHDT and CDR2 YYEEEE. In nucleotides, the CDR3 is TGTGCCAGCAGCTTGGGGGGGCAGAGCAATCAGCCCCAGCATTTT. Protein product: CASSLGGQSNQPQHF.

V gene TRBV18 combines with J gene TRBJ2-3, with D perhaps TRBD1 (6 bases). Germline V gene lookup returns CDR1 KGHSH and CDR2 LQKENI. The V end lost 1 base, the J end lost 4 bases, and 18 bases lay between the germline ends. There are 17 residues in the CDR3. CDR3 DNA sequence: TGTGCCAGCTCACCACTTGAACAGGGTCTGTTCCCAGATACGCAGTATTTT. This gives the protein CASSPLEQGLFPDTQYF.

This clone was counted a few times. The chain is built from TRBV5-1 and TRBJ2-2; D possibly corresponds to TRBD1 (5 bases). CDR3 length: 13 amino acids. The V end lost 2 bases, the J end lost 3 bases, and 5 bases lay between the germline ends. The germline gives CDR1 SGHRS, CDR2 YFSETQ. The CDR3 sequence: CASSFRDTGELFF. For the CDR3, the DNA is TGCGCCAGCAGCTTCAGGGACACCGGGGAGCTGTTTTTT.

This rearrangement joins TRBV27 to TRBJ1-1, with a possible D match to TRBD1 (5 bases). Per the germline V gene, CDR1 is MNHEY and CDR2 is SMNVEV (reference sequence). With 3 bases removed from V and 8 bases from J, the gap between germline ends came to 13 bases. The CDR3 is 13 amino acids. In DNA, the CDR3 is TGTGCCAGCAGTTTTGGGGCAGAACGGGAAGCTTTCTTT. The encoded protein is CASSFGAEREAFF.

The CDR3 DNA reads TGTGCCAGCAGCTTAGACGCAGGGGTCTATGGCTACACCTTC. This gives the protein CASSLDAGVYGYTF. V and J are TRBV11-2 and TRBJ1-2; a weak D match, TRBD1 (6 bases). The CDR3 loop spans 14 amino acids. Per germline, CDR1 SGHAT and CDR2 FQNNGV. V lost 0 bases, J lost 4 bases, and 9 bases lay in between.

V and J are TRBV19 and TRBJ1-1; unclear D gene. CDR1 and CDR2 from the germline V gene are LNHDA and SQIVND (reference sequence). Deletions cut 1 base from V and 5 bases from J, with 11 bases between. The CDR3 loop spans 14 amino acids. In nucleotides, the CDR3 is TGTGCCAGTAGTATAGCGTCCTGGGGAACTGAAGCTTTCTTT. Protein sequence: CASSIASWGTEAFF.

V is TRBV7-6 and J is TRBJ2-5, with 8 bases aligning to TRBD2. Germline V gives CDR1 SGHVS, CDR2 FNYEAQ. The ends lost 4 bases at V and 5 bases at J; junction bases unmatched: 12. CDR3 length: 16 residues. The CDR3 sequence: CASSSLSGGSGETQYF. The CDR3 nucleotides read TGTGCCAGCAGCTCCCTTTCGGGGGGGTCTGGGGAGACCCAGTACTTC.

The chain has TRBV7-3 and TRBJ2-3; D possibly corresponds to TRBD2 (6 bases). The CDR3 totals 14 residues. The germline gives CDR1 SGHTA, CDR2 FQGTGA. Trimming pared 4 bases from V and 2 bases from J, leaving 10 bases between. CDR3 protein: CASSYGGTTDTQYF. CDR3 nucleotide sequence: TGTGCCAGCAGCTATGGGGGGACCACAGATACGCAGTATTTT.

V usage is TRBV5-1 and J usage is TRBJ1-1; D gene unclear. The CDR3 is 13 residues long. With 4 bases removed from V and 2 bases from J, the gap between germline ends came to 9 bases. Germline CDR1 and CDR2: SGHRS and YFSETQ. The CDR3 protein is CASSADINTEAFF. DNA of the CDR3: TGCGCCAGCAGCGCCGACATAAACACTGAAGCTTTCTTT. Filled out from reference TRBV5-1 and TRBJ1-1, the complete variable domain reads KAGVTQTPRYLIKTRGQQVTLSCSPISGHRSVSWYQQTPGQGLQFLFEYFSETQRNKGNFPGRFSGRQFSNSRSEMNVSTLELGDSALYLCASSADINTEAFFGQGTRLTVV.

This clone was recorded a few times. This chain connects TRBV7-9 to TRBJ2-7, with D possibly being TRBD1 or TRBD2 (5 bases each). The germline CDR1 and CDR2 sequences are SEHNR and FQNEAQ (reference sequence). The CDR3 extends over 14 amino acids. Trimming removed 3 bases at V and 0 bases at J, with 9 bases between. Here the CDR3 reads CASSLDGASYEQYF. CDR3 coding DNA: TGTGCCAGCAGCTTGGACGGGGCCTCCTACGAGCAGTACTTC.

The J gene is TRBJ1-4, the V gene TRBV7-9; no clear D. Trimming took off 3 bases at V and 5 bases at J, with 16 bases between the two ends. The CDR3 spans 16 residues. CDR1 and CDR2 (germline): SEHNR, FQNEAQ (reference sequence). As DNA, the CDR3 is TGTGCCAGCAGCTTCCTCCCGGACGGTTCCAATGAAAAACTGTTTTTT. Amino acid sequence: CASSFLPDGSNEKLFF.

On this clone: Its ends do not fully match the called genes, so a read error is possible. CDR3 DNA: TGTGCCAGCAGTTCCGCACTGTCTTACGACAAAGTCGGGCCAACTCCTGCTTTC. Translation gives CASSSALSYDKVGPTPAF. V is TRBV6-9 and J is TRBJ2-6; the D is unclear. From germline, CDR1 is MNHGY and CDR2 SVAAGI. The CDR3 totals 18 residues.

This chain's CDR3 is CASSWGGTQDNEQFF. The CDR3, as DNA: TGTGCCAGCAGCTGGGGGGGAACCCAAGACAATGAGCAGTTCTTC. This sequence joins TRBV5-4 and TRBJ2-1; TRBD2 matches 7 bases. From germline, CDR1 is SGHNT and CDR2 YYREEE (reference sequence). J was trimmed by 5 bases and V by 3 bases; bases with no gene match: 8. The CDR3 length is 15 residues.

The chain links TRBV9 to TRBJ2-7; 11 bases line up with TRBD1. This CDR3 region has 15 residues. Per the germline V gene, CDR1 is SGDLS and CDR2 is YYNGEE. V was pared by 0 bases and J by 4 bases, with 3 bases of the junction left unmatched. The CDR3 DNA follows: TGTGCCAGCAGCGTAGGGGACAGGGGGAGGTACGAGCAGTACTTC. This codes for CASSVGDRGRYEQYF.

CDR3 DNA: TGTGCCAGCGGGGATCAAGAGACCCAGTACTTC. Amino acids: CASGDQETQYF. This chain joins TRBV9 and TRBJ2-5; D unresolved. V shed 7 bases and J shed 2 bases, with 6 bases lying between them. The CDR3 spans 11 residues. Germline V gene data show CDR1 as SGDLS and CDR2 as YYNGEE.